The sequence of this TCR beta chain was determined in a study of blood T cell repertoires in COVID-19. For the study at large: The study drew acute and convalescent COVID-19 samples from the United States, Italy and Spain. In each case, the material was cDNA or gDNA derived from T cells, B-cell-depleted T cells, or PBMCs.

Followed over time, Seattle patients had been enrolled while infection was active. Study processing details: The assay estimated nucleated cells by amplifying reference gene primers. Measured with immunoSEQ multiplex PCR; TCRdb has only the in-frame clones, and not every one. V, J and clone size were drawn from that table, and D and trimming were deduced from the DNA. The sample yields over 150,000 clones, roughly 84% seen once. Sequencing was performed on peripheral blood. This receptor was identified in a woman in her sixties with COVID-19, enrolled during active disease.

The CDR3 coding sequence is TGTGCCAGCAGCCAAGTAGGAGGGCTTACTTCACCCCTCCACTTT. As protein: CASSQVGGLTSPLHF. The rearrangement links TRBV3-1 (or the pseudogene TRBV3-2) to TRBJ1-6, with D hard to call. Per germline, CDR1 LGHDT and CDR2 YNNKEL (reference sequence). V lost 1 base and J 9 bases, leaving 13 bases between the germline ends. CDR3 length: 15 amino acids.